The next 21 T cell receptor beta chains were all read from a single sample in a study of blood T cell repertoires in COVID-19. TCRdb keeps only in-frame clones here, not all; method: immunoSEQ multiplex PCR. Counted here are fewer than 250,000 clones, roughly 82% occurring once; the ten biggest clones make up 4.7%. Input material: peripheral blood. The receptors were gathered from a woman in her seventies with acute or convalescent COVID-19.

The chain recombines TRBV5-4 with TRBJ2-7, with 7 nucleotides matching TRBD1. The CDR3 has 13 residues. The V segment lost 2 bases and the J segment 7 bases; nucleotides outside the gene matches: 6. CDR1 is SGHNT and CDR2 is YYREEE in the germline V gene (reference sequence). The chain's CDR3 is CASSLDRAGEQYF. DNA of the CDR3: TGTGCCAGCAGCTTAGACAGGGCCGGGGAGCAGTACTTC.

J is TRBJ1-4 and V is TRBV6-5; TRBD1 aligns across 7 bases. The germline CDR1 and CDR2 sequences are MNHEY and SVGAGI. Germline trimming cut 8 bases from V and 5 bases from J; bases unmatched to any gene: 5. There are 13 residues in the CDR3. Written as DNA, the CDR3 is TGTGCCAGCCTTGGGACAGAGAATGAAAAACTGTTTTTT. Amino acids: CASLGTENEKLFF.

The chain combines TRBV5-1 with TRBJ2-5, with D tentatively TRBD1 (7 bases). Trimming took off 4 bases at V and 1 base at J, with 14 bases between the two ends. The germline V gene has CDR1 SGHRS and CDR2 YFSETQ. The CDR3 contains 15 residues. The DNA for the CDR3 is TGCGCCAGCAGCGGAGGGACAGCGGGCCAAGAGACCCAGTACTTC. Its protein product is CASSGGTAGQETQYF. The full variable domain, in which reference TRBV5-1 and TRBJ2-5 provide the parts outside the CDR3, is KAGVTQTPRYLIKTRGQQVTLSCSPISGHRSVSWYQQTPGQGLQFLFEYFSETQRNKGNFPGRFSGRQFSNSRSEMNVSTLELGDSALYLCASSGGTAGQETQYFGPGTRLLVL.

The CDR3 here is CASSPTGQGGTEAFF. CDR3 nucleotides: TGCGCCAGCAGCCCCACCGGACAGGGCGGCACTGAAGCTTTCTTT. The chain is built from TRBV5-1 and TRBJ1-1, with 8 bases aligning to TRBD1. The CDR3 length is 15 residues. Germline V CDR1 and CDR2: SGHRS, YFSETQ. The junction had 9 bases not matched to a gene; V was cut back by 4 bases and J by 4 bases.

The chain uses TRBV2 and TRBJ1-1; 8 bases are shared with TRBD1. Germline V lookup: CDR1 SNHLY, CDR2 FYNNEI. The CDR3 spans 13 residues. The J segment lost 5 bases and the V segment lost 7 bases, leaving 6 bases of the junction unmatched. CDR3 sequence: CASTRTGRTEAFF. CDR3 DNA: TGTGCCAGCACGCGGACAGGGAGGACTGAAGCTTTCTTT.

The chain links TRBV28 to TRBJ1-6, with TRBD1 matching over 7 bases. The J segment lost 10 bases and the V segment lost 6 bases, leaving 15 bases of the junction unmatched. This CDR3 contains 16 residues. Germline CDR1 is MDHEN and CDR2 is SYDVKM. CDR3 residues: CASSSSPTGKSSPLHF. The CDR3 DNA follows: TGTGCCAGCAGCTCCTCCCCGACAGGGAAAAGCTCACCCCTCCACTTT.

The rearrangement links TRBV19 to TRBJ2-2; the D gene is possibly TRBD1 (5 bases). The CDR3 is 15 residues long. Trimming took 3 bases from V and 0 from J, leaving 8 bases between them. Per the germline V gene, CDR1 is LNHDA and CDR2 is SQIVND (reference sequence). The CDR3 here is CASSIRTPNTGELFF. CDR3 nucleotides: TGTGCCAGTAGTATTCGGACACCGAACACCGGGGAGCTGTTTTTT.

Only a few counts were recorded for this clone. This rearrangement joins TRBV9 to TRBJ2-2; 9 nucleotides align to TRBD2. The germline V gene has CDR1 SGDLS and CDR2 YYNGEE. V shed 4 bases and J 1 base; nucleotides not matched to a gene: 2. The CDR3 length is 15 residues. CDR3 sequence reads: CASSQAGGNTGELFF. In nucleotides, the CDR3 is TGTGCCAGCAGCCAAGCGGGGGGGAACACCGGGGAGCTGTTTTTT.

The chain has TRBV6-2 or TRBV6-3 and TRBJ1-1, with D tentatively TRBD1 (5 bases). CDR1 MNHEY and CDR2 SVGEGT come from the germline V gene. CDR3 size: 14 residues. The ends were cut back, 6 bases at V and 4 bases at J, with 15 bases in the middle. CDR3 region: CASSPQEGITEAFF. CDR3 nucleotide sequence: TGTGCCAGCAGCCCACAGGAGGGCATCACTGAAGCTTTCTTT.

The rearrangement links TRBV19 to TRBJ1-4; D uncertain. Germline CDR1 and CDR2: LNHDA and SQIVND (reference sequence). V gave up 4 bases and J gave up 5 bases, with 14 bases separating them. The CDR3 is 15 residues long. The CDR3, as DNA: TGTGCCAGTAGTAGTAAAGGAGCGCGGAATGAAAAACTGTTTTTT. Amino acids: CASSSKGARNEKLFF.

This chain connects TRBV9 to TRBJ2-7; possible D gene TRBD1, 5 bases. This CDR3 comprises 15 residues. Per the germline V gene, CDR1 is SGDLS and CDR2 is YYNGEE. V was trimmed by 0 bases and J by 2 bases, leaving 12 bases between them. The CDR3 DNA reads TGTGCCAGCAGCGTAGGGCAGGGCTTAACCTACGAGCAGTACTTC. Its translation: CASSVGQGLTYEQYF.

V gene TRBV4-1 combines with J gene TRBJ2-7, with D maybe TRBD1 (5 bases). The CDR3 is 16 residues long. The V gene lost 1 base and the J gene lost 0 bases, with 13 bases spanning the gap. Germline V gene sequence: CDR1 MGHRA, CDR2 YSYEKL. CDR3 loop: CASSQGAGRSSYEQYF. The CDR3 DNA reads as TGCGCCAGCAGCCAAGGGGCAGGGCGGAGCTCCTACGAGCAGTACTTC.

V gene TRBV12-5 combines with J gene TRBJ2-3; D is possibly TRBD1 (6 bases). V dropped 3 bases and J dropped 6 bases, with 10 bases sitting between them. The CDR3 runs 13 residues. Germline V gene lookup returns CDR1 LGHNT and CDR2 FRNRAP. The CDR3 DNA is TGTGCTAGTGGTTTTGGGGGCGCGGATACGCAGTATTTT. Translation: CASGFGGADTQYF.

The rearrangement links TRBV7-2 to TRBJ2-7, with D tentatively TRBD1 (6 bases). Germline V gene data show CDR1 as SGHTA and CDR2 as FQGNSA. V was clipped by 1 base and J by 2 bases, with 12 bases between them. The CDR3 spans 15 residues. The CDR3 nucleotides read TGTGCCAGCAGCTTAGAAGGGTACAGGGCCTACGAGCAGTACTTC. Protein sequence: CASSLEGYRAYEQYF.

The chain uses TRBV10-3 and TRBJ1-3; the D gene is possibly TRBD1 (5 bases). The CDR3 is 16 amino acids. V was trimmed by 0 bases and J by 3 bases, leaving 12 bases between them. Germline V CDR1 and CDR2: ENHRY, SYGVKD. CDR3 residues: CAISESGRRSGNTIYF. The DNA for the CDR3 is TGTGCCATCAGTGAGTCGGGGCGGCGGAGTGGAAACACCATATATTTT.

The chain has TRBV5-4 and TRBJ1-6; weak D call: TRBD1 (6 bases). V gave up 7 bases and J gave up 10 bases, with 15 bases separating them. Per the germline V gene, CDR1 is SGHNT and CDR2 is YYREEE (reference sequence). The CDR3 totals 13 residues. In DNA form, the CDR3 reads TGTGCCAGCTCCCTCGTCGACAGGTCACCCCTCCACTTT. It is translated as CASSLVDRSPLHF.

This clone was observed a handful of times. This chain uses TRBV5-4 with TRBJ2-2; 8 bases align to TRBD1. From germline, CDR1 is SGHNT and CDR2 YYREEE (reference sequence). This CDR3 region has 16 residues. J lost 1 base, V lost 6 bases, and 8 bases had no gene match. In nucleotides, the CDR3 is TGTGCCAGCACCTTAGGAGGGACAGGGAACACCGGGGAGCTGTTTTTT. Its protein is CASTLGGTGNTGELFF.

This clone appeared once. The same CDR3 also results from other DNA sequences found in this sample. The gene calls are TRBV12-3 or TRBV12-4 and TRBJ1-5, with TRBD1 as a possible D gene (5 bases). V was cut by 1 base and J by 5 bases, with 6 bases left in between. The CDR3 length is 13 residues. This chain's CDR3 is CASSLGGDQPQHF. The CDR3 DNA sequence: TGTGCCAGCAGTTTAGGGGGGGATCAGCCCCAGCATTTT.

In DNA, the CDR3 is TGCAGCGTTGGGGAGAGCTCTGGAAACACCATATATTTT. Residues: CSVGESSGNTIYF. The rearrangement links TRBV29-1 to TRBJ1-3; no reliable D call. The CDR3 sequence is 13 residues long. The V end was cut by 4 bases, the J end by 0 bases, with 7 bases between. Germline-derived CDR1 and CDR2 are SQVTM and ANQGSEA.

The genes are TRBV7-2 and TRBJ1-5, with 8 bases fitting TRBD1. Trimming took 0 bases from V and 7 from J; bases not matched to a gene: 8. This CDR3 contains 16 residues. Germline CDR1 SGHTA, CDR2 FQGNSA. CDR3 nucleotide sequence: TGTGCCAGCAGCTTAGCCCAGACAGGGGTCGACCAGCCCCAGCATTTT. Amino acid sequence: CASSLAQTGVDQPQHF.

A single count supports this clone. The V and J genes are TRBV6-2 or TRBV6-3 and TRBJ1-5, with a tentative D call TRBD1 (6 bases). Germline V gene sequence: CDR1 MNHEY, CDR2 SVGEGT. The CDR3 has 17 residues. V lost 1 base, J lost 3 bases, and 16 bases lay in between. CDR3 amino acids: CASSYYSQGRANQPQHF. The CDR3 nucleotides read TGTGCCAGCAGTTACTATTCCCAGGGGAGGGCCAATCAGCCCCAGCATTTT.